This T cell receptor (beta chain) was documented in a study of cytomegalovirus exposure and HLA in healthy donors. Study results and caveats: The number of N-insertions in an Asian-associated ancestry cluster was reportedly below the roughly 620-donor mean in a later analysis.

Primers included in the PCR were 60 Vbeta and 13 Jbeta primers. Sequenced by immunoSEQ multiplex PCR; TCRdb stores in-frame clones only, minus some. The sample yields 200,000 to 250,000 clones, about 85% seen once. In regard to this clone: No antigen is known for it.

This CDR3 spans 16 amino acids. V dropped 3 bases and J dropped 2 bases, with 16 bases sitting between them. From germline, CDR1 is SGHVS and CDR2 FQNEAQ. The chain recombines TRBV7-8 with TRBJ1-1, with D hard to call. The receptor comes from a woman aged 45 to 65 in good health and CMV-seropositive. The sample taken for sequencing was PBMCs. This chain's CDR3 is CASSFRHQASNTEAFF. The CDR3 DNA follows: TGTGCCAGCAGCTTTCGACATCAGGCTTCTAACACTGAAGCTTTCTTT.